These T cell receptor beta chains were read from a single sample in a study of chemoradiotherapy in HPV16-positive cancers. TCRdb keeps only in-frame clones here, not all; method: immunoSEQ multiplex PCR. Of about 8,600 clones in the sample, approximately 91% were seen once. This specimen consisted of blood, obtained from a patient who underwent chemoradiotherapy. Every receptor here comes from a human donor with HPV-associated anogenital cancer. CDR3s include the opening cysteine and the closing phenylalanine or tryptophan. A D gene is named only where the DNA matches it firmly. Not all rows give a size; the values are once, few, many and, for expanded clones, a class.

d_call,v_call,j_call,clone_size,cdr3_aa,cdr3_nt
.,TRBV10-3,TRBJ1-6,once,CAISEFKFTDSPLHF,TGTGCCATCAGTGAGTTCAAGTTCACCGATTCACCCCTCCACTTT
.,TRBV27,TRBJ2-2,.,CASSFTGLTGELFF,TGTGCCAGCAGTTTCACTGGCCTCACCGGGGAGCTGTTTTTT
TRBD1,TRBV29-1,TRBJ2-5,.,CSVEVGSTGGATQYF,TGCAGCGTTGAGGTGGGATCAACAGGGGGCGCAACCCAGTACTTC
.,TRBV11-2,TRBJ2-7,.,CASSSRGYEQYF,TGTGCCAGTAGCTCACGGGGGTACGAGCAGTACTTC
TRBD1,TRBV25-1,TRBJ1-2,.,CASSRDRDRGYGYTF,TGTGCCAGCAGTCGGGACCGGGACAGGGGGTATGGCTACACCTTC
TRBD1,TRBV6-1,TRBJ2-7,.,CASSEGFGDRTYEQYF,TGTGCCAGCAGTGAAGGTTTTGGGGACAGGACCTACGAGCAGTACTTC
.,TRBV9,TRBJ1-4,.,CASSVEVRANEKLFF,TGTGCCAGCAGCGTAGAGGTCAGGGCGAATGAAAAACTGTTTTTT
.,TRBV6-1,TRBJ1-5,.,CASSEGRAQGPQHF,TGTGCCAGCAGTGAAGGCAGGGCGCAGGGGCCCCAGCATTTT
.,TRBV11-2,TRBJ1-1,.,CASSTYNTEAFF,TGTGCCAGCAGCACATATAACACTGAAGCTTTCTTT
.,TRBV6-6,TRBJ1-4,.,CASSQRGYEKLFF,TGTGCCAGCAGCCAAAGGGGATATGAAAAACTGTTTTTT
.,TRBV11-2,TRBJ1-2,.,CASTTAGRVAGYTF,TGTGCCAGCACCACAGCGGGGAGGGTTGCTGGCTACACCTTC
.,TRBV19,TRBJ1-2,.,CASSIGRESDGYTF,TGTGCCAGTAGTATTGGCAGGGAAAGCGATGGCTACACCTTC
TRBD1,TRBV5-4,TRBJ1-2,.,CASSPNSPGQGAGGYTF,TGTGCCAGCAGCCCTAACTCTCCGGGACAGGGGGCAGGTGGCTACACCTTC
.,TRBV7-9,TRBJ2-4,.,CASSLAGSRNIQYF,TGTGCCAGCAGCTTAGCAGGGTCCCGAAACATTCAGTACTTC
TRBD2,TRBV4-1,TRBJ2-5,once,CASSKDGTSGGQTQYF,TGCGCCAGCAGCAAGGACGGGACTAGCGGGGGGCAGACCCAGTACTTC
TRBD2,TRBV7-2,TRBJ2-7,once,CASSAQPTSGYAYEQYF,TGTGCCAGCAGCGCGCAACCGACTAGCGGGTATGCCTACGAGCAGTACTTC
.,TRBV2,TRBJ2-3,.,CASAPIAGTDTQYF,TGTGCCAGCGCACCTATAGCCGGCACAGATACGCAGTATTTT
TRBD1,TRBV19,TRBJ2-6,.,CASSQNRGAGANVLTF,TGTGCCAGTTCACAGAACAGGGGAGCCGGGGCCAACGTCCTGACTTTC
TRBD2,TRBV9,TRBJ2-3,.,CASTLAGEFTDTQYF,TGTGCCAGCACGTTAGCGGGAGAATTCACAGATACGCAGTATTTT
.,TRBV28,TRBJ1-1,.,CAAKLTGLLPTEAFF,TGTGCCGCCAAACTTACAGGGCTACTCCCCACTGAAGCTTTCTTT
.,TRBV28,TRBJ1-2,.,CASSFPTGNYGYTF,TGTGCCAGCAGTTTCCCTACAGGGAACTATGGCTACACCTTC
.,TRBV7-3,TRBJ1-1,.,CASSQAGGRTEAFF,TGTGCCAGCAGCCAGGCCGGGGGTCGGACTGAAGCTTTCTTT
TRBD1,TRBV11-2,TRBJ2-5,.,CASSPEDRAETQYF,TGTGCCAGCAGCCCCGAGGACAGGGCAGAGACCCAGTACTTC
.,TRBV5-4,TRBJ2-1,.,CASRPDSYNEQFF,TGTGCCAGCAGACCCGACAGCTACAATGAGCAGTTCTTC
.,TRBV4-1,TRBJ2-7,once,CASSQELGYEQYF,TGCGCCAGCAGCCAAGAACTGGGGTACGAGCAGTACTTC
TRBD2,TRBV7-8,TRBJ2-2,once,CASSLAGGWELFF,TGTGCCAGCAGCTTAGCGGGGGGGTGGGAGCTGTTTTTT
.,TRBV30,TRBJ2-3,.,CAWRDAPDTQYF,TGTGCCTGGAGGGACGCCCCAGATACGCAGTATTTT
.,TRBV10-2,TRBJ1-5,.,CASSGTENQPQHF,TGCGCCAGCAGTGGGACGGAAAATCAGCCCCAGCATTTT
.,TRBV28,TRBJ1-2,.,CASSPPGRDYGYTF,TGTGCCAGCAGTCCCCCCGGCAGAGACTATGGCTACACCTTC
.,TRBV5-1,TRBJ2-2,.,CASSLAGAGGELFF,TGCGCCAGCAGCTTGGCGGGCGCTGGCGGGGAGCTGTTTTTT
.,TRBV29-1,TRBJ1-3,.,CSADDIGSSGNTIYF,TGCAGCGCTGATGATATTGGTAGCTCTGGAAACACCATATATTTT
.,TRBV11-1,TRBJ2-7,.,CASSGRGTAEQYF,TGTGCCAGCAGCGGGCGCGGGACAGCCGAGCAGTACTTC
.,TRBV7-8,TRBJ2-2,.,CASSLEEGYDTGELFF,TGTGCCAGCAGCTTAGAAGAGGGTTACGACACCGGGGAGCTGTTTTTT
.,TRBV7-9,TRBJ2-3,few,CASSSRATASTDTQYF,TGTGCCAGCAGCTCTAGAGCGACAGCGAGCACAGATACGCAGTATTTT
.,TRBV6-5,TRBJ1-2,.,CASTRGDGYTF,TGTGCCAGCACCCGGGGGGATGGCTACACCTTC
.,TRBV27,TRBJ1-6,.,CASSSPTGRSPLHF,TGTGCCAGCAGTTCGCCGACAGGCCGGTCACCCCTCCACTTT
TRBD1,TRBV10-3,TRBJ1-1,.,CAISDRGQPNTEAFF,TGTGCCATCAGTGATAGGGGACAGCCGAACACTGAAGCTTTCTTT
.,TRBV19,TRBJ1-1,few,CASSISENTEAFF,TGTGCCAGTAGTATAAGTGAAAACACTGAAGCTTTCTTT
.,TRBV27,TRBJ2-1,.,CASSPLGQKSNNEQFF,TGTGCCAGCAGTCCCCTCGGACAGAAGAGCAACAATGAGCAGTTCTTC
.,TRBV28,TRBJ1-3,.,CASSLLGNTIYF,TGTGCCAGCAGTTTACTTGGAAACACCATATATTTT
.,TRBV5-5,TRBJ2-3,.,CASSLSQISTDTQYF,TGTGCCAGCAGCTTGTCACAGATTAGCACAGATACGCAGTATTTT
.,TRBV29-1,TRBJ2-2,.,CSSRGVSTGELFF,TGCAGCTCTAGGGGGGTCTCCACCGGGGAGCTGTTTTTT
.,TRBV5-6,TRBJ1-2,.,CASSPGGANYGYTF,TGTGCCAGCAGCCCCGGGGGGGCGAACTATGGCTACACCTTC
.,TRBV30,TRBJ1-5,.,CAWSVGMSRNQPQHF,TGTGCCTGGAGTGTCGGGATGTCCAGAAATCAGCCCCAGCATTTT
.,TRBV12-5,TRBJ1-1,.,CASSTGRNTEAFF,TGTGCTAGTAGTACAGGGAGGAACACTGAAGCTTTCTTT
.,TRBV4-1,TRBJ1-2,.,CASRSGLRGYTF,TGCGCCAGCAGAAGTGGTTTAAGGGGCTACACCTTC
.,TRBV28,TRBJ2-7,.,CASRGAPYEQYF,TGTGCCAGCAGGGGGGCGCCCTACGAGCAGTACTTC
.,TRBV19,TRBJ1-2,once,CASSIDRSVYGYTF,TGTGCCAGTAGTATAGATCGTTCCGTCTATGGCTACACCTTC
.,TRBV9,TRBJ2-3,.,CASSVGPAGDTQYF,TGTGCCAGCAGCGTAGGCCCAGCCGGGGATACGCAGTATTTT
.,TRBV18,TRBJ2-6,once,CASSPPRSGANVLTF,TGTGCCAGCTCACCCCCTAGGTCTGGGGCCAACGTCCTGACTTTC
.,TRBV6-5,TRBJ1-1,.,CASTTGSLNTEAFF,TGTGCCAGCACTACGGGGTCATTGAACACTGAAGCTTTCTTT
.,TRBV27,TRBJ1-2,.,CASSTGRYGYTF,TGTGCCAGCAGTACTGGCCGCTATGGCTACACCTTC
TRBD2,TRBV9,TRBJ2-7,few,CASSPRTSGYEQYF,TGTGCCAGCAGCCCCCGGACTAGCGGCTACGAGCAGTACTTC
TRBD2,TRBV11-3,TRBJ2-3,once,CASSTGTSGGVTDTQYF,TGTGCCAGCAGCACAGGGACTAGCGGGGGGGTCACAGATACGCAGTATTTT
.,TRBV7-3,TRBJ2-2,.,CASSPRASTGELFF,TGTGCCAGCAGCCCAAGGGCGTCCACCGGGGAGCTGTTTTTT
.,TRBV5-1,TRBJ1-4,.,CASSLTRGGTNEKLFF,TGCGCCAGCAGCTTGACTCGGGGGGGAACTAATGAAAAACTGTTTTTT
TRBD2,TRBV5-1,TRBJ2-3,.,CASSSGTSPSTDTQYF,TGCGCCAGCAGCTCCGGGACTAGCCCTAGCACAGATACGCAGTATTTT